These 11 T cell receptor beta chains came from one sample sequenced in a study of shared clonotypes between healthy human individuals. Assay: immunoSEQ multiplex PCR; the TCRdb copy retains only in-frame clones and omits some. The sample consists of fewer than 600,000 clones, 75% to 85% of them appearing once. The sequencing sample was made of PBMCs. The receptor source for this set is a woman in her thirties or forties in good health. Some clones in this sample may be carry-over from other donors' samples.

V gene TRBV5-4 combines with J gene TRBJ2-3; a possible D gene is TRBD2 (5 bases). Trimming removed 4 bases at V and 3 bases at J, with 15 bases between. Germline CDR1 reads SGHNT; CDR2 reads YYREEE (reference sequence). The CDR3 extends over 15 amino acids. DNA for the CDR3: TGTGCCAGCAGCCCGGACTCCGGGGTAACAGATACGCAGTATTTT. Translating it yields CASSPDSGVTDTQYF.

Comments on this clone: Other nucleotide sequences from this sample produce the same CDR3. V is TRBV30 and J is TRBJ1-4; 9 nucleotides agree with TRBD1. Unmatched junction bases numbered 4, after V lost 3 bases and J lost 5 bases. Germline assignment: CDR1 GTSNPN and CDR2 SVGIG (reference sequence). There are 14 residues in the CDR3. The CDR3 nucleotides read TGTGCCTGGAGCGCCGGGACAGGGAATGAAAAACTGTTTTTT. It encodes CAWSAGTGNEKLFF. Filled out from reference TRBV30 and TRBJ1-4, the complete variable domain reads SQTIHQWPATLVQPVGSPLSLECTVEGTSNPNLYWYRQAAGRGLQLLFYSVGIGQISSEVPQNLSASRPQDRQFILSSKKLLLSDSGFYLCAWSAGTGNEKLFFGSGTQLSVL.

The J gene is TRBJ2-5, the V gene TRBV30, with D perhaps matching TRBD1 (6 bases). Trimming pared 0 bases from V and 5 bases from J, leaving 13 bases between. Germline CDR1 is GTSNPN and CDR2 is SVGIG (reference sequence). CDR3 length: 14 amino acids. The CDR3: CAWSVLQGQETQYF. CDR3 nucleotides: TGTGCCTGGAGTGTACTCCAGGGGCAGGAGACCCAGTACTTC. Full variable domain (remainder filled in from reference TRBV30 and TRBJ2-5): SQTIHQWPATLVQPVGSPLSLECTVEGTSNPNLYWYRQAAGRGLQLLFYSVGIGQISSEVPQNLSASRPQDRQFILSSKKLLLSDSGFYLCAWSVLQGQETQYFGPGTRLLVL.

Of note for this clone: A much larger clone is a single base away; this may be a read error. This rearrangement joins TRBV5-1 to TRBJ2-3, with 10 bases matching TRBD2. The CDR3 is 15 residues long. Germline V gene data show CDR1 as SGHRS and CDR2 as YFSETQ. V dropped 6 bases and J dropped 5; count of bases not matched to a gene: 9. The CDR3 protein is CASNPLAGVQDTQYF. As DNA, the CDR3 is TGCGCCAGCAACCCTCTAGCGGGAGTTCAAGATACGCAGTATTTT.

This chain uses TRBV5-1 with TRBJ2-5; D unresolved. Trimming removed 0 bases from V and 1 base from J, with 7 bases in between. The length of the CDR3 is 14 residues. CDR1 SGHRS and CDR2 YFSETQ come from the germline V gene. In nucleotides, the CDR3 is TGCGCCAGCAGCTTGGGCTCTACCCAAGAGACCCAGTACTTC. It translates to CASSLGSTQETQYF.

CDR3 DNA sequence: TGTGCCAGTAGTCCCCAAGGCGGAGGGGACTATGGCTACACCTTC. It is translated as CASSPQGGGDYGYTF. The J gene is TRBJ1-2, the V gene TRBV19; the D gene is possibly TRBD1 (5 bases). This CDR3 region has 15 residues. V was trimmed by 5 bases and J by 3 bases, leaving 16 bases between them. Per the germline V gene, CDR1 is LNHDA and CDR2 is SQIVND (reference sequence).

V is TRBV7-2 and J is TRBJ1-6, with TRBD1 as a possible D gene (5 bases). The CDR3 is 14 residues long. The V end was cut by 5 bases, the J end by 12 bases, with 17 bases between. Germline V gene data show CDR1 as SGHTA and CDR2 as FQGNSA. CDR3 nucleotide sequence: TGTGCCAGCAGCCTTCGGGACGGAGCGATACCCCTCCACTTT. The encoded protein is CASSLRDGAIPLHF.

This chain connects TRBV2 to TRBJ1-5; 8 nucleotides agree with TRBD1. V dropped 8 bases and J dropped 6; count of bases not matched to a gene: 12. CDR1 and CDR2 (germline): SNHLY, FYNNEI. The CDR3 spans 15 residues. The CDR3 DNA reads TGTGCCAGCGGACCTAGAGGGACAGGTCTTCAGCCCCAGCATTTT. As protein: CASGPRGTGLQPQHF.

The chain links TRBV7-8 to TRBJ2-3, with 7 bases aligning to TRBD2. The germline V gene has CDR1 SGHVS and CDR2 FQNEAQ. With V trimmed by 5 bases and J by 2 bases, 7 bases remained unmatched. There are 15 residues in the CDR3. The CDR3 region is CASSRSGVFTDTQYF. CDR3 coding DNA: TGTGCCAGCAGCCGAAGCGGGGTTTTCACAGATACGCAGTATTTT.

The V and J genes are TRBV28 and TRBJ2-7; 9 bases align to TRBD1. Germline-derived CDR1 and CDR2 are MDHEN and SYDVKM. The CDR3 is made up of 14 amino acids. With 5 bases clipped from V and 0 bases from J, the junction kept 2 bases outside the gene matches. The CDR3 nucleotides read TGTGCCAGCAGTGGGACAGGGATCTCCTACGAGCAGTACTTC. Amino acid sequence: CASSGTGISYEQYF.

The chain employs TRBV5-1 and TRBJ2-2; possibly TRBD2 for D (5 bases). Trimming took off 4 bases at V and 6 bases at J, with 16 bases between the two ends. Germline V gene sequence: CDR1 SGHRS, CDR2 YFSETQ. This CDR3 is 15 amino acids long. CDR3 amino acids: CASSPFAGEAGELFF. The CDR3 DNA reads TGCGCCAGCAGCCCCTTTGCCGGGGAAGCCGGGGAGCTGTTTTTT. Based on the CDR3 plus reference TRBV5-1 and TRBJ2-2, the full variable domain is KAGVTQTPRYLIKTRGQQVTLSCSPISGHRSVSWYQQTPGQGLQFLFEYFSETQRNKGNFPGRFSGRQFSNSRSEMNVSTLELGDSALYLCASSPFAGEAGELFFGEGSRLTVL.